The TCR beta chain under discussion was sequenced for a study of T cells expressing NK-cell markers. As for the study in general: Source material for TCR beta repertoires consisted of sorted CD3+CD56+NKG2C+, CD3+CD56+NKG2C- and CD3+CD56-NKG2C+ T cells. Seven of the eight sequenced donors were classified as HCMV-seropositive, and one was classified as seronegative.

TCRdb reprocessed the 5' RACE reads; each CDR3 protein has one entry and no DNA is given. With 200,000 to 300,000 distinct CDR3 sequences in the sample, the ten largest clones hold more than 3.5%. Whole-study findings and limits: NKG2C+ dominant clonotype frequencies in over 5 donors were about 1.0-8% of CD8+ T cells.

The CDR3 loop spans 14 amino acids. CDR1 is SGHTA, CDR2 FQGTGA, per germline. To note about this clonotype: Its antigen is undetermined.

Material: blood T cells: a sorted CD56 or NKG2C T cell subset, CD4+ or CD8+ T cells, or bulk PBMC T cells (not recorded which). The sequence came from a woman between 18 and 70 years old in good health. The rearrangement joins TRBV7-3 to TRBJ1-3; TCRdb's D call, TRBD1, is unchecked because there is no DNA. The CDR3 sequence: CASPRRGGGVTIYF.